This T cell receptor (beta chain) derives from a study of blood T cell repertoires in COVID-19. Looking at the study overall: T cells, B-cell-depleted T cells, or PBMCs provided the cDNA or gDNA that served as material.

The repertoire was sequenced with immunoSEQ multiplex PCR; TCRdb's copy has only in-frame clones and lacks some. The data show 300,000 to 400,000 clones, 80% to 90% seen once. This CDR3 has 16 residues. With 2 bases clipped from V and 3 bases from J, the junction kept 7 bases outside the gene matches. Looked up from germline, CDR1 is LNHDA and CDR2 is SQIVND (reference sequence). Ages ranged from roughly 18 to 100 years, with residence in around 24 US areas. Which cohort a participant joined came from the clinical history participants gave. Two negative PCRs, clearance, or symptom resolution were required of recovered Cohort 3 donors.

The TCR comes from a man aged 18-30 years who had recovered from COVID-19. The chain is built from TRBV19 and TRBJ1-1, with 9 bases matching TRBD1. The sample consisted of PBMCs or T cells enriched from blood (not recorded which). CDR3 region: CASSIRYTGGYTEAFF. DNA for the CDR3: TGTGCCAGTAGTATAAGGTACACAGGGGGCTACACTGAAGCTTTCTTT.